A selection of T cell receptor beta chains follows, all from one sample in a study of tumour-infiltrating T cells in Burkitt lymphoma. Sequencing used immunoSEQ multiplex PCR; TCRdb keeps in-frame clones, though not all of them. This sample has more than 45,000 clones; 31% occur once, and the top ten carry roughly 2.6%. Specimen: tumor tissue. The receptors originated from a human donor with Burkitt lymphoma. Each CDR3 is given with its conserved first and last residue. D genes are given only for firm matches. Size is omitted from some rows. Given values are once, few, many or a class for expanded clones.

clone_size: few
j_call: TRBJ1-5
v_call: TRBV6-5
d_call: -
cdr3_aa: CASSYSGGPQHF
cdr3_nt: TGTGCCAGCAGTTACTCGGGAGGGCCCCAGCATTTT

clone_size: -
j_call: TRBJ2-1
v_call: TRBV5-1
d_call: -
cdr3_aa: CASSLSQVRGIEQFF
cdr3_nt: TGCGCCAGCAGCTTGTCTCAGGTTCGAGGGATTGAGCAGTTCTTC

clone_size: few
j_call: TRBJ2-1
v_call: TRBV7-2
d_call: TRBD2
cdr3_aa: CASSDPSGGNEQFF
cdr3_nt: TGTGCCAGCAGCGACCCTAGCGGGGGGAATGAGCAGTTCTTC

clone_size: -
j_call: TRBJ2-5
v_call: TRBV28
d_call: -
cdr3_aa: CASSRQSRQETQYF
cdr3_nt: TGTGCCAGCAGTCGACAGTCTCGCCAAGAGACCCAGTACTTC

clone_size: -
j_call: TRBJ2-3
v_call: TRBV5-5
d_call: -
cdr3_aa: CASSEEDTQYF
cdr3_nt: TGTGCCAGCAGCGAGGAGGATACGCAGTATTTT

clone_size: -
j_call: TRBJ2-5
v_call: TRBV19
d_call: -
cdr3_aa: CASAGADPRGTQYF
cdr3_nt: TGTGCCAGTGCAGGGGCAGATCCAAGAGGGACCCAGTACTTC

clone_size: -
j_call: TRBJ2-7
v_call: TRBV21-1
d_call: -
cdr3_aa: CASTHWEGFWYEQYF
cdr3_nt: TGTGCCAGCACCCATTGGGAGGGCTTCTGGTACGAGCAGTACTTC

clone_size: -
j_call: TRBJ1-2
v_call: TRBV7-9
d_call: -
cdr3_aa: CASSPNRQTTYYGYTF
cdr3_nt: TGTGCCAGCAGCCCCAACAGACAGACAACCTACTATGGCTACACCTTC

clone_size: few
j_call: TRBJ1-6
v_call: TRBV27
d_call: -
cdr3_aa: CASSLRDLRSPLHF
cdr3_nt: TGTGCCAGCAGTTTACGGGACTTAAGGTCACCCCTCCACTTT

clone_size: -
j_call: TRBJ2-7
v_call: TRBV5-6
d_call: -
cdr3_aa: CASSPGSYEQYF
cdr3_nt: TGTGCCAGCAGCCCGGGGAGCTACGAGCAGTACTTC

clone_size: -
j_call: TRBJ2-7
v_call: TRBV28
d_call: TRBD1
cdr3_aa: CASTPRAGQAPYEQYF
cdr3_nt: TGTGCCAGCACCCCCCGCGCCGGACAGGCACCCTACGAGCAGTACTTC

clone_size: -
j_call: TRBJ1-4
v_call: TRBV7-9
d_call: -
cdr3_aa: CASSLLGEKLFF
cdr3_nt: TGTGCCAGCAGCTTACTGGGGGAAAAACTGTTTTTT

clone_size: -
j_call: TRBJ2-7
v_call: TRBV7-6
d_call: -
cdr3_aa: CASSSLDKGGEQYF
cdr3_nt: TGTGCCAGCAGCTCACTGGACAAGGGCGGCGAGCAGTACTTC

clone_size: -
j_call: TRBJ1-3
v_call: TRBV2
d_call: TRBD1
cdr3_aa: CASLRQGSGNTIYF
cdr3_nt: TGTGCCAGCTTAAGACAGGGGTCCGGAAACACCATATATTTT

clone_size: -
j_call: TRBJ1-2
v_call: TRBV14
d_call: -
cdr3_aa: CASSQEWGYGYTF
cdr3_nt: TGTGCCAGCAGCCAAGAATGGGGGTATGGCTACACCTTC

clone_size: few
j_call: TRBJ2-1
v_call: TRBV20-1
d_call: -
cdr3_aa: CSANDEQFF
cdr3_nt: TGCAGTGCTAACGATGAGCAGTTCTTC

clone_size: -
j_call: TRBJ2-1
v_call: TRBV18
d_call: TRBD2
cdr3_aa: CASSPGTSGAYNEQFF
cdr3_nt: TGTGCCAGCTCACCTGGGACTAGCGGGGCCTACAATGAGCAGTTCTTC

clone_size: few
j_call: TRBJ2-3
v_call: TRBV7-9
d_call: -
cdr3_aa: CASSPGTGMRTDTQYF
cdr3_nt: TGTGCCAGCAGCCCGGGAACAGGGATGAGGACAGATACGCAGTATTTT

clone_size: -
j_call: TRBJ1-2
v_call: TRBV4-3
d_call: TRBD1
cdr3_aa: CASSPTQTGFYYGYTF
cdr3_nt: TGCGCCAGCAGCCCAACACAGACAGGGTTTTACTATGGCTACACCTTC

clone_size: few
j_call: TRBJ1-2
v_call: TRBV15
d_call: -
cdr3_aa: CATSRAGRPYGYTF
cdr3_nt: TGTGCCACCAGCAGAGCGGGACGGCCCTATGGCTACACCTTC

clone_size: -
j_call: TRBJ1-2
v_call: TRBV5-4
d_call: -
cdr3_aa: CASSFDSREYGYTF
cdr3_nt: TGTGCCAGCAGCTTTGACAGCCGGGAGTATGGCTACACCTTC

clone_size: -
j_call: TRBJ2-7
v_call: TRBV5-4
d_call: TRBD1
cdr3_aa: CASSGDRGLVGEQYF
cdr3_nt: TGTGCCAGCAGCGGGGACAGGGGTCTAGTCGGCGAGCAGTACTTC

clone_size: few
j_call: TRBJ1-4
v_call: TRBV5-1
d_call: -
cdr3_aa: CASSRLAGFNEKLFF
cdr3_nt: TGCGCCAGCAGCCGCTTGGCCGGCTTTAATGAAAAACTGTTTTTT

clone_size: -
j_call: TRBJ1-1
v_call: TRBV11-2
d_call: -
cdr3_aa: CASSSPPFF
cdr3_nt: TGTGCCAGCAGCTCCCCTCCCTTCTTT

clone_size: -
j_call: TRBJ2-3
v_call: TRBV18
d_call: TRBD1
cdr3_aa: CASSPRQGIDTQYF
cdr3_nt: TGTGCCAGCTCACCTCGACAGGGGATTGATACGCAGTATTTT

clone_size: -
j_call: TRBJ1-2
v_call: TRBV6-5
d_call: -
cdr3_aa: CASIQTGQGKGYTF
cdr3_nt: TGTGCCAGCATCCAGACCGGACAAGGCAAGGGCTACACCTTC

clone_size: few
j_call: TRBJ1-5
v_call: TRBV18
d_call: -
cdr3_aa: CASSPAPDGPQHF
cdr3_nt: TGTGCCAGCTCACCTGCCCCGGACGGGCCCCAGCATTTT

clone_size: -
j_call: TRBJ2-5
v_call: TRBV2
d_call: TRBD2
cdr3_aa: CASSEEQAGSETQYF
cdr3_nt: TGTGCCAGCAGTGAGGAGCAAGCGGGGTCAGAGACCCAGTACTTC

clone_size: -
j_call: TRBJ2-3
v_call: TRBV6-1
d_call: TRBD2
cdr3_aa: CASSEAGGAGTQYF
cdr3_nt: TGTGCCAGCAGTGAAGCCGGGGGGGCAGGTACGCAGTATTTT

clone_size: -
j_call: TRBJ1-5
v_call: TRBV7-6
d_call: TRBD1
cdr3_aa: CASSAGTAAYQPQHF
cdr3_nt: TGTGCCAGCAGCGCAGGGACAGCTGCCTATCAGCCCCAGCATTTT

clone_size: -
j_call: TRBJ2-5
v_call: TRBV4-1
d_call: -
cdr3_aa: CASSQGSAGGETQYF
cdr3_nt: TGCGCCAGCAGCCAAGGTTCGGCTGGGGGAGAGACCCAGTACTTC

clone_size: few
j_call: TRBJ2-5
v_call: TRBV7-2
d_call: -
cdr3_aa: CASSRRGPQYF
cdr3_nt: TGTGCCAGCAGCCGTCGCGGGCCCCAGTACTTC

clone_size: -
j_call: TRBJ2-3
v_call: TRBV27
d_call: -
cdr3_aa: CASSLGFGGRLTDTQYF
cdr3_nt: TGTGCCAGCAGTTTAGGGTTTGGGGGGCGCCTTACAGATACGCAGTATTTT

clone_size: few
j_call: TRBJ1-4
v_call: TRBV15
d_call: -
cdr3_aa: CATSLTRTVNEKLFF
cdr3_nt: TGTGCCACCAGCCTTACAAGGACAGTTAATGAGAAACTGTTTTTT

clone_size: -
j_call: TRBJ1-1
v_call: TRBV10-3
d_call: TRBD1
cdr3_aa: CATAGGNTEAFF
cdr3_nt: TGTGCCACCGCAGGGGGGAACACTGAAGCTTTCTTT

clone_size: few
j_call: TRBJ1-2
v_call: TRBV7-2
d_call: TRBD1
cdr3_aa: CASSLGQGMSGYTF
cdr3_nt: TGTGCCAGCAGCCTGGGACAGGGAATGAGCGGCTACACCTTC

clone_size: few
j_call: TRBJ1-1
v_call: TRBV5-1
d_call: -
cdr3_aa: CASSLLQGKSEAFF
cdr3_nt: TGCGCCAGCAGCCTCTTACAGGGTAAATCGGAAGCTTTCTTT

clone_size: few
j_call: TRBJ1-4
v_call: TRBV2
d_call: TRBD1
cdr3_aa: CASSLDRDYGEKLFF
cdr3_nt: TGTGCCAGCAGTCTTGACAGGGATTATGGTGAAAAACTGTTTTTT

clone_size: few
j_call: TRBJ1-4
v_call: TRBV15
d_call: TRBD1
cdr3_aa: CATSYHTGGNEKLFF
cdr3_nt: TGTGCCACCAGTTATCATACAGGGGGCAATGAAAAACTGTTTTTT

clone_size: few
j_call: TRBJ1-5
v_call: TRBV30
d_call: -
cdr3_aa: CAWGRQLNQPQHF
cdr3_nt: TGTGCCTGGGGAAGGCAGCTCAATCAGCCCCAGCATTTT

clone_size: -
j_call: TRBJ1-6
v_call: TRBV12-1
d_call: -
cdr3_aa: CASNPGQGNIWGYNSPLHF
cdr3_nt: TGTGCCAGCAACCCGGGACAGGGTAACATTTGGGGCTATAATTCACCCCTCCACTTT

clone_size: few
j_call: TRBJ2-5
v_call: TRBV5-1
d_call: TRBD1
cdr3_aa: CASSLTGVFEETQYF
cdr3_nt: TGCGCCAGCAGCTTGACAGGGGTTTTCGAAGAGACCCAGTACTTC

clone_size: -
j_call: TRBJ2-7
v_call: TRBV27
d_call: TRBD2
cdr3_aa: CASSSPGLGSYEQYF
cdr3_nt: TGTGCCAGCAGTTCCCCGGGACTAGGTTCTTACGAGCAGTACTTC

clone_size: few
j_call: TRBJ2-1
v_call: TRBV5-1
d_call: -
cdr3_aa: CASSLSGNEQFF
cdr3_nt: TGCGCCAGCAGCTTGAGCGGGAATGAGCAGTTCTTC

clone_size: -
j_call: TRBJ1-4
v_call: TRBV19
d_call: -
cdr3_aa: CASSIGGRHTGKLFF
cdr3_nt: TGTGCCAGTAGTATTGGAGGCCGACACACAGGAAAACTGTTTTTT

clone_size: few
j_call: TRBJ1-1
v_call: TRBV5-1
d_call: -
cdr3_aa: CASSWGLRNTEAFF
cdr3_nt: TGCGCCAGCAGCTGGGGATTAAGGAACACTGAAGCTTTCTTT

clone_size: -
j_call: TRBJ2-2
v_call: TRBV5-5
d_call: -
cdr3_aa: CASSLPGTGELFF
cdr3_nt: TGTGCCAGCAGCTTGCCGGGGACCGGGGAGCTGTTTTTT

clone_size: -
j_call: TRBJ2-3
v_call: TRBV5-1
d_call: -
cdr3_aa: CASSLGGGPSTDTQYF
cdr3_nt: TGCGCCAGCAGCCTAGGGGGGGGACCTAGCACAGATACGCAGTATTTT

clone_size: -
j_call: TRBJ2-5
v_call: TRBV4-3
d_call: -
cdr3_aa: CASSQGAGLWETQYF
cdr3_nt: TGCGCCAGCAGCCAAGGCGCGGGTCTGTGGGAGACCCAGTACTTC

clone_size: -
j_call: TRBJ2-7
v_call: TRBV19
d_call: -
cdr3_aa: CASTRGPFYEQYF
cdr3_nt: TGTGCCAGTACCCGGGGCCCATTCTACGAGCAGTACTTC

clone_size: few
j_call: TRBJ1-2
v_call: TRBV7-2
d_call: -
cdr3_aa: CASSLAPGYGYTF
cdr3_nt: TGTGCCAGCAGCTTAGCCCCAGGGTATGGCTACACCTTC

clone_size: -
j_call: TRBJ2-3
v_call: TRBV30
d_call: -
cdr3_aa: CAWSVVDTQYF
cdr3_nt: TGTGCCTGGAGTGTAGTCGATACGCAGTATTTT

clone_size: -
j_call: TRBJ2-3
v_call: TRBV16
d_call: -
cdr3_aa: CASLLRVTDTQYF
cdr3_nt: TGTGCCAGCCTCCTAAGGGTCACAGATACGCAGTATTTT

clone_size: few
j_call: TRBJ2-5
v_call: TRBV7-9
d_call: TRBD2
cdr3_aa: CASGRGGEETQYF
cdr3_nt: TGTGCCAGCGGGCGGGGGGGCGAGGAGACCCAGTACTTC

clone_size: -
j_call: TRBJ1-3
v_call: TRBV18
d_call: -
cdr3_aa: CASSPGSGSGNTIYF
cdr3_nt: TGTGCCAGCTCACCAGGCTCCGGATCTGGAAACACCATATATTTT